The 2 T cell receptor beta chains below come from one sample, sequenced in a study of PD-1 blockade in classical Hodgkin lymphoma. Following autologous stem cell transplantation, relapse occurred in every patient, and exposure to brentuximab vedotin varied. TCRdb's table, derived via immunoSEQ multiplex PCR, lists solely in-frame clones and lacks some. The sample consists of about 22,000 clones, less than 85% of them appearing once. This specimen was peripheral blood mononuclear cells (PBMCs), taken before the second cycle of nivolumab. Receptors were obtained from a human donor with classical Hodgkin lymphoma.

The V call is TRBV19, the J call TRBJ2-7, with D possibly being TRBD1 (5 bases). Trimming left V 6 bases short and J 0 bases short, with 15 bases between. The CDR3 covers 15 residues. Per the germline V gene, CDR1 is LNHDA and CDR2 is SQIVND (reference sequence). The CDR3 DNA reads TGTGCCAGTAGCGACAGATACCATAGCTCCTACGAGCAGTACTTC. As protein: CASSDRYHSSYEQYF.

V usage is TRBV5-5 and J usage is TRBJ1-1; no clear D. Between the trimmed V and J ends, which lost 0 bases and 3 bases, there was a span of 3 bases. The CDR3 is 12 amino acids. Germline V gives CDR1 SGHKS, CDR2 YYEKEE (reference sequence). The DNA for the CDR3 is TGTGCCAGCAGCTTGGGCTACACTGAAGCTTTCTTT. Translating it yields CASSLGYTEAFF.